One sample yielded the 12 T cell receptor beta chains listed below, sequenced in a study of technical replicates of blood from a handful of donors. Profiling relied on immunoSEQ multiplex PCR, and the TCRdb table lists in-frame clones only, not all of them. The sample holds some 77,000 clones; about nine tenths are singletons and the top ten take about 0.4%. Sequenced: T cells isolated from PBMCs. The receptors were gathered from a human donor in good health.

CDR3 sequence: CASSSRGPIHYEQYF. The CDR3 DNA follows: TGTGCCAGCAGTTCCAGAGGTCCTATTCACTACGAGCAGTACTTC. The chain couples TRBV6-5 to TRBJ2-7; D ambiguous. Germline values: CDR1 MNHEY, CDR2 SVGAGI. The CDR3 runs 15 residues. V was clipped by 4 bases and J by 3 bases, with 16 bases between them.

This sequence joins TRBV19 and TRBJ1-2; a possible D gene is TRBD1 (6 bases). Trimming pared 6 bases from V and 5 bases from J, leaving 16 bases between. CDR1 LNHDA and CDR2 SQIVND come from the germline V gene (reference sequence). The CDR3 is 14 amino acids. Written as DNA, the CDR3 is TGTGCCAGTAGCCAAGCCAGGGGCGCATATGGCTACACCTTC. Translation gives CASSQARGAYGYTF. The complete variable domain, with remaining parts taken from reference TRBV19 and TRBJ1-2, reads DGGITQSPKYLFRKEGQNVTLSCEQNLNHDAMYWYRQDPGQGLRLIYYSQIVNDFQKGDIAEGYSVSREKKESFPLTVTSAQKNPTAFYLCASSQARGAYGYTFGSGTRLTVV.

The chain couples TRBV29-1 to TRBJ2-5; D is unresolved. The CDR3 spans 12 residues. Trimming took off 2 bases at V and 3 bases at J, with 7 bases between the two ends. Germline V gives CDR1 SQVTM, CDR2 ANQGSEA. The CDR3 bases are TGCAGCGTTGAACCGGTAAAAGAGACCCAGTACTTC. Protein sequence: CSVEPVKETQYF.

The chain has TRBV19 and TRBJ2-5; D may be TRBD1 (6 bases). Germline CDR1 reads LNHDA; CDR2 reads SQIVND (reference sequence). V dropped 10 bases and J dropped 0 bases, with 9 bases sitting between them. The CDR3 sequence is 12 residues long. CDR3 sequence reads: CATTGYQETQYF. The DNA of the CDR3 is TGTGCCACCACAGGGTACCAAGAGACCCAGTACTTC.

The CDR3 sequence: CATGKSGTPYEQYF. CDR3 sequence (DNA): TGTGCCACCGGGAAGAGCGGGACACCCTACGAGCAGTACTTC. V gene TRBV28 combines with J gene TRBJ2-7, with D perhaps matching TRBD2 (7 bases). Per germline, CDR1 MDHEN and CDR2 SYDVKM. The length of the CDR3 is 14 residues. Trimming took 10 bases from V and 2 from J, leaving 18 bases between them.

J is TRBJ1-5 and V is TRBV25-1; a possible D gene is TRBD1 (6 bases). V was clipped by 6 bases and J by 4 bases, with 16 bases between them. The germline V gene encodes CDR1 MGHDK and CDR2 SYGVNS. The length of the CDR3 is 15 residues. The CDR3 region has the DNA TGTGCCAGCAGCGACGGGACAATTCCTAATCAGCCCCAGCATTTT. Translation gives CASSDGTIPNQPQHF.

The chain couples TRBV5-4 to TRBJ2-3, with 7 bases lining up with TRBD1. J lost 1 base, V lost 0 bases, and 2 bases had no gene match. The CDR3 is 15 residues long. The germline V gene encodes CDR1 SGHNT and CDR2 YYREEE (reference sequence). The chain's CDR3 is CASSLDTGGTDTQYF. The DNA for the CDR3 is TGTGCCAGCAGCTTGGATACAGGGGGCACAGATACGCAGTATTTT.

The CDR3 sequence is CASSEGVAAAQDTQYF. For the CDR3, the DNA is TGTGCCAGCAGTGAAGGGGTAGCGGCTGCCCAAGATACGCAGTATTTT. The chain carries TRBV2 and TRBJ2-3, with D perhaps matching TRBD2 (6 bases). The CDR3 has 16 amino acids. V gave up 1 base and J gave up 5 bases, with 16 bases separating them. CDR1 and CDR2 from the germline V gene are SNHLY and FYNNEI.

The V and J genes are TRBV5-3 and TRBJ1-3; TRBD1 is a possible D gene (5 bases). Being an ORF, TRBV5-3 has a function that is uncertain. The CDR3 runs to 17 residues. Trimming pared 0 bases from V and 0 bases from J, leaving 13 bases between. The CDR3 loop reads CARSLGGDRPSGNTIYF. The CDR3 DNA reads TGTGCCAGAAGCTTGGGGGGTGACAGACCCTCTGGAAACACCATATATTTT.

The chain links TRBV4-1 to TRBJ1-1; 8 positions match TRBD1. Germline V gives CDR1 MGHRA, CDR2 YSYEKL. The CDR3 covers 14 residues. J lost 6 bases, V lost 6 bases, and 9 bases had no gene match. CDR3 protein: CASRFQGARPEAFF. The CDR3 DNA reads as TGCGCCAGCAGGTTCCAGGGGGCTCGCCCTGAAGCTTTCTTT.

The chain is built from TRBV19 and TRBJ2-3; 9 bases line up with TRBD2. This CDR3 region has 15 residues. Germline V gene sequence: CDR1 LNHDA, CDR2 SQIVND (reference sequence). After removal of 7 bases from V and 4 bases from J, the junction contained 9 bases not matched to a gene. The CDR3 DNA is TGTGCCAGTATGCCGCTAGCGGGAATTCCAGATACGCAGTATTTT. Translating it yields CASMPLAGIPDTQYF. Using reference TRBV19 and TRBJ2-3 for the parts outside the CDR3, the full variable domain is DGGITQSPKYLFRKEGQNVTLSCEQNLNHDAMYWYRQDPGQGLRLIYYSQIVNDFQKGDIAEGYSVSREKKESFPLTVTSAQKNPTAFYLCASMPLAGIPDTQYFGPGTRLTVL.

The rearrangement joins TRBV7-6 to TRBJ2-3; no definite D call. CDR3 length equals 13 residues. Trimming took 2 bases from V and 6 from J, leaving 9 bases between them. Germline V CDR1 and CDR2: SGHVS, FNYEAQ. This CDR3 reads CASSLLPWDTQYF. CDR3 in DNA: TGTGCCAGCAGCTTACTACCGTGGGATACGCAGTATTTT.